The 32 T cell receptor beta chains given below trace back to one sample, sequenced in a study of CD8 T cells in ankylosing spondylitis. Findings and limits, study-wide: Blood from ankylosing spondylitis patients appeared to carry a characteristic roughly 8-variant TCR beta motif.

For these TCRs, the target antigens are not known. From the 5' RACE reads, TCRdb called clonotypes with MiXCR, one entry per CDR3 protein. Of some 840,000 distinct CDR3 sequences in the sample, 10% to 15% were seen once. Sequenced sample: blood, either unsorted or a sorted T cell fraction (not recorded which). These TCRs come from a male donor with ankylosing spondylitis.

The V gene is TRBV7-2, the J gene TRBJ2-7, with D uncertain. The CDR3 is 15 amino acids. Trimming cost V 5 bases and J 2 bases, with 16 bases left between them. Germline assignment: CDR1 SGHTA and CDR2 FQGNSA. The CDR3 loop reads CASSASYKTPYEQYF. The CDR3 DNA reads TGTGCCAGCAGCGCTTCCTATAAGACCCCCTACGAGCAGTACTTC. The full variable domain, in which reference TRBV7-2 and TRBJ2-7 provide the parts outside the CDR3, is GAGVSQSPSNKVTEKGKDVELRCDPISGHTALYWYRQSLGQGLEFLIYFQGNSAPDKSGLPSDRFSAERTGGSVSTLTIQRTQQEDSAVYLCASSASYKTPYEQYFGPGTRLTVT.

This clonotype has a count of ten or more. The rearrangement uses TRBV7-2 and TRBJ2-7; maybe TRBD1 (6 bases). CDR3 length equals 11 residues. Germline V lookup: CDR1 SGHTA, CDR2 FQGNSA. V gave up 0 bases and J gave up 10 bases, with 7 bases separating them. CDR3 amino acids: CASSLAQGQYF. The CDR3 DNA follows: TGTGCCAGCAGCTTAGCACAGGGCCAGTACTTC. Drawing the rest from reference TRBV7-2 and TRBJ2-7, the complete variable domain is GAGVSQSPSNKVTEKGKDVELRCDPISGHTALYWYRQSLGQGLEFLIYFQGNSAPDKSGLPSDRFSAERTGGSVSTLTIQRTQQEDSAVYLCASSLAQGQYFGPGTRLTVT.

This clonotype was recorded many times. The chain combines TRBV6-1 with TRBJ2-7; possibly TRBD2 for D (6 bases). The germline CDR1 and CDR2 sequences are MNHNS and SASEGT. The CDR3 consists of 14 residues. The V end lost 6 bases, the J end lost 3 bases, and 15 bases lay between the germline ends. The CDR3 reads CASSAGPNSYEQYF. The DNA of the CDR3 is TGTGCCAGCAGCGCGGGGCCGAACAGCTACGAGCAGTACTTC.

This clonotype appeared a few times. This sequence joins TRBV7-2 and TRBJ2-5; no clear D gene. This CDR3 region has 14 residues. Germline-derived CDR1 and CDR2 are SGHTA and FQGNSA. V was clipped by 5 bases and J by 1 base, with 11 bases between them. CDR3 nucleotides: TGTGCCAGCAGCCCAATGGACGGCCAAGAGACCCAGTACTTC. This codes for CASSPMDGQETQYF.

This clonotype appeared a few times. This rearrangement joins TRBV6-5 to TRBJ2-7; 8 nucleotides align to TRBD1. Germline V gives CDR1 MNHEY, CDR2 SVGAGI. There are 15 residues in the CDR3. The trim removed 4 bases at V and 1 base at J, leaving 6 bases unmatched. Here the CDR3 reads CASSSRQGSSYEQYF. The CDR3 DNA reads as TGTGCCAGCAGTTCTCGACAGGGGAGTTCCTACGAGCAGTACTTC.

The chain links TRBV2 to TRBJ2-3, with 7 bases identical to TRBD1. This CDR3 region has 16 residues. CDR1 and CDR2 from the germline V gene are SNHLY and FYNNEI. Losses at the gene ends were 4 bases for V and 4 bases for J; bases not matched to a gene: 11. CDR3 sequence reads: CASSVRLGGVADTQYF. The DNA for the CDR3 is TGTGCCAGCAGTGTAAGGTTAGGGGGCGTCGCAGATACGCAGTATTTT.

This chain connects TRBV7-2 to TRBJ1-3, with D hard to call. The CDR3 length is 14 residues. Germline CDR1 reads SGHTA; CDR2 reads FQGNSA. V dropped 6 bases and J dropped 0 bases, with 9 bases sitting between them. DNA of the CDR3: TGTGCCAGCAGGCCGGCGGCCTCTGGAAACACCATATATTTT. Encoded protein: CASRPAASGNTIYF.

This clonotype has only a few counts. This chain connects TRBV28 to TRBJ2-1, with D possibly TRBD2 on 6 matching bases. Between the trimmed V and J ends, which lost 1 base and 4 bases, there was a span of 17 bases. CDR3 length equals 17 residues. The V gene's germline CDR1 is MDHEN and CDR2 SYDVKM. The chain's CDR3 is CASSLLASLANYNEQFF. CDR3 bases: TGTGCCAGCAGTTTATTGGCTAGCCTAGCGAATTACAATGAGCAGTTCTTC.

This clonotype occurred a few times. This rearrangement joins TRBV5-1 to TRBJ2-5, with TRBD2 as a possible D gene (6 bases). Per the germline V gene, CDR1 is SGHRS and CDR2 is YFSETQ. CDR3 length: 11 residues. V lost 5 bases and J 9 bases, leaving 11 bases between the germline ends. The CDR3 protein is CASRREEAQYF. In DNA form, the CDR3 reads TGCGCCAGCAGGAGGGAGGAGGCCCAGTACTTC.

The genes are TRBV15 and TRBJ2-1; 10 bases are shared with TRBD1. The V and J ends lost 3 bases and 3 bases, in that order; junction bases with no gene match: 5. Germline V gene data show CDR1 as LNHNV and CDR2 as YYDKDF (reference sequence). The CDR3 contains 16 residues. CDR3 nucleotide sequence: TGTGCCACCAGCAGGCAGACAGGGGGCAGCTACAATGAGCAGTTCTTC. Protein product: CATSRQTGGSYNEQFF.

In this sample, this clonotype turned up many times. The CDR3 DNA sequence: TGTGCCAGCAGTCCCTACGGGGGTTTAGAGACCCAGTACTTC. Protein product: CASSPYGGLETQYF. The chain uses TRBV12-3 or TRBV12-4 and TRBJ2-5, with a tentative D call TRBD2 (6 bases). The CDR3 runs to 14 residues. V was trimmed by 5 bases and J by 4 bases, leaving 14 bases between them.

This clonotype appeared a few times. J is TRBJ2-6 and V is TRBV5-1; D unresolved. Germline V gene sequence: CDR1 SGHRS, CDR2 YFSETQ. This CDR3 comprises 16 residues. V was pared by 0 bases and J by 0 bases, with 7 bases between. CDR3 nucleotide sequence: TGCGCCAGCAGCTTGGAAGTCAGCTCTGGGGCCAACGTCCTGACTTTC. Its translation is CASSLEVSSGANVLTF.

This clonotype turned up a few times. The V gene is TRBV27, the J gene TRBJ1-2, with D possibly TRBD1 on 5 matching bases. Germline lookup yields CDR1 MNHEY and CDR2 SMNVEV (reference sequence). V was trimmed by 5 bases and J by 6 bases, leaving 13 bases between them. This CDR3 region has 13 residues. CDR3 DNA sequence: TGTGCCAGCAGTCCCCAGGGCTATGATGGCTACACCTTC. Protein: CASSPQGYDGYTF.

V and J are TRBV7-2 and TRBJ2-7; D tentatively reads TRBD1 or TRBD2 (7 bases each). This CDR3 is 13 amino acids long. Germline-derived CDR1 and CDR2 are SGHTA and FQGNSA. V shed 4 bases and J shed 7 bases, with 14 bases lying between them. The CDR3 DNA sequence: TGTGCCAGCAGCTACAGGGGAGGGGATGAGCAGTACTTC. It specifies CASSYRGGDEQYF.

This clonotype was recorded only once. The chain is built from TRBV12-3 or TRBV12-4 and TRBJ1-4, with 8 bases matching TRBD1. After removal of 4 bases from V and 8 bases from J, the junction contained 6 bases not matched to a gene. The CDR3 totals 14 residues. In nucleotides, the CDR3 is TGTGCCAGCAGTTCATGGACAGGGAGGGAAAAACTGTTTTTT. Protein product: CASSSWTGREKLFF.

This clonotype was observed a few times. V usage is TRBV27 and J usage is TRBJ2-7; possible D gene TRBD1, 6 bases. Germline V gives CDR1 MNHEY, CDR2 SMNVEV (reference sequence). This CDR3 is built from 16 residues. The germline V and J ends were trimmed by 5 bases and 2 bases, with 19 bases remaining between them. The CDR3 coding sequence is TGTGCCAGCAGTGCAGCCGGACAGAGTTTCACCTACGAGCAGTACTTC. This translates into CASSAAGQSFTYEQYF.

Only a few counts were recorded for this clonotype. A junction boundary mismatches the germline segment, possibly from a read error. The chain couples TRBV20-1 to TRBJ1-1; a possible D gene is TRBD1 (5 bases). The CDR3 length is 8 residues. CDR1 and CDR2 (germline): DFQATT, SNEGSKA (reference sequence). CDR3 residues: CSARDRQF. The CDR3 DNA follows: TGCAGTGCTAGAGACAGACAGTTT.

This clonotype was picked up a small number of times. This chain connects TRBV20-1 to TRBJ2-7; D possibly corresponds to TRBD2 (6 bases). V dropped 2 bases and J dropped 2 bases, with 19 bases sitting between them. The CDR3 is 16 residues long. Per the germline V gene, CDR1 is DFQATT and CDR2 is SNEGSKA (reference sequence). Written as DNA, the CDR3 is TGCAGTGCTAGATTGGCGTCAGGGACTTTCGCCTACGAGCAGTACTTC. It encodes CSARLASGTFAYEQYF.

This clonotype was detected many times. J is TRBJ1-1 and V is TRBV29-1, with D possibly TRBD1 on 6 matching bases. Germline assignment: CDR1 SQVTM and CDR2 ANQGSEA. The CDR3 extends over 13 amino acids. The V gene lost 7 bases and the J gene lost 2 bases, with 14 bases spanning the gap. CDR3 in DNA: TGCAGCGCCGTCCGACAGGAAAACACTGAAGCTTTCTTT. Amino acid sequence: CSAVRQENTEAFF. The variable domain in full, with the rest retrieved from reference TRBV29-1 and TRBJ1-1, is SAVISQKPSRDICQRGTSLTIQCQVDSQVTMMFWYRQQPGQSLTLIATANQGSEATYESGFVIDKFPISRPNLTFSTLTVSNMSPEDSSIYLCSAVRQENTEAFFGQGTRLTVV.

This clonotype was seen a handful of times. This chain links TRBV10-3 with TRBJ1-2; a possible D gene is TRBD1 (5 bases). The CDR3 consists of 12 residues. V shed 10 bases and J shed 2 bases, with 11 bases lying between them. Germline-derived CDR1 and CDR2 are ENHRY and SYGVKD. CDR3 amino acids: CATRQSNYGYTF. The CDR3 DNA reads as TGTGCCACCCGACAGAGCAACTATGGCTACACCTTC.

This clonotype was counted between two and nine times. The chain uses TRBV5-6 and TRBJ1-1, with D uncertain. Trimming shortened V by 7 bases and J by 0 bases, and 7 bases separated the two germline ends. This CDR3 has 12 residues. Germline CDR1 is SGHDT and CDR2 is YYEEEE. Here the CDR3 DNA reads TGTGCCAGCGGTGGAGTGAACACTGAAGCTTTCTTT. It codes for CASGGVNTEAFF.

This sequence joins TRBV12-3 or TRBV12-4 and TRBJ2-3; 8 bases match TRBD2. Trimming removed 6 bases from V and 8 bases from J; junction bases left unmatched: 13. The CDR3 is made up of 15 amino acids. The CDR3 protein is CASSPAGLAGGTQYF. In DNA form, the CDR3 reads TGTGCCAGCAGCCCCGCGGGCCTCGCGGGGGGTACGCAGTATTTT.

J is TRBJ1-1 and V is TRBV20-1, with D maybe TRBD1 (5 bases). V lost 1 base, J lost 7 bases, and 19 bases lay in between. Per the germline V gene, CDR1 is DFQATT and CDR2 is SNEGSKA (reference sequence). This CDR3 has 15 residues. The CDR3 DNA follows: TGCAGTGCTAGAGTCACGTTCACAGGAGCCAATGAAGCTTTCTTT. Its translation: CSARVTFTGANEAFF.

This sequence joins TRBV5-1 and TRBJ2-1; weak D call: TRBD2 (6 bases). Germline V CDR1 and CDR2: SGHRS, YFSETQ. The CDR3 is made up of 13 amino acids. V lost 2 bases, J lost 9 bases, and 12 bases lay in between. CDR3 in DNA: TGCGCCAGCAGCTTTCCACTAGCTGGTGAGCAGTTCTTC. This codes for CASSFPLAGEQFF.

Only a few counts were recorded for this clonotype. This rearrangement joins TRBV27 to TRBJ2-2; D ambiguous. This CDR3 has 14 residues. Per the germline V gene, CDR1 is MNHEY and CDR2 is SMNVEV (reference sequence). Trimming took off 6 bases at V and 1 base at J, with 9 bases between the two ends. CDR3 nucleotide sequence: TGTGCCAGCAGCTTTACATGGAACACCGGGGAGCTGTTTTTT. This gives the protein CASSFTWNTGELFF.

There are a few counts of this clonotype. The J gene is TRBJ2-5, the V gene TRBV5-4; a possible D gene is TRBD2 (6 bases). In germline, CDR1 is SGHNT, CDR2 YYREEE (reference sequence). Deletions cut 9 bases from V and 0 bases from J, with 15 bases between. The CDR3 covers 14 residues. CDR3 nucleotide sequence: TGTGCCACCCGAATGGGAGGTAACCAAGAGACCCAGTACTTC. Translation: CATRMGGNQETQYF.

Ten or more counts support this clonotype. The CDR3 DNA reads as TGCGCCAGCAGCTTGGAAAGGGGAGCAGGCTACACCTTC. As protein: CASSLERGAGYTF. The chain has TRBV5-1 and TRBJ1-2, with D maybe TRBD1 (5 bases). The CDR3 sequence is 13 residues long. V was cut by 0 bases and J by 8 bases, with 11 bases left in between. CDR1 and CDR2 (germline): SGHRS, YFSETQ.

The sample holds a few counts of this clonotype. The CDR3 spells CASSTGLAGPDTQYF. DNA of the CDR3: TGCGCCAGCAGCACGGGACTAGCGGGACCAGATACGCAGTATTTT. The chain carries TRBV5-1 and TRBJ2-3, with TRBD2 matching 13 bases. In germline, CDR1 is SGHRS, CDR2 YFSETQ. The CDR3 contains 15 residues. After removal of 4 bases from V and 4 bases from J, the junction contained 3 bases not matched to a gene.

This clonotype was counted many times. The V gene is TRBV20-1, the J gene TRBJ2-5, with TRBD1 matching 7 bases. The CDR3 is 14 residues long. Unmatched junction bases numbered 10, after V lost 5 bases and J lost 4 bases. Germline CDR1 is DFQATT and CDR2 is SNEGSKA (reference sequence). For the CDR3, the DNA is TGCAGTGCTGAACGAAACAGGGGTACAGAGACCCAGTACTTC. It encodes CSAERNRGTETQYF.

This clonotype turned up a few times. This sequence joins TRBV7-2 and TRBJ2-3, with D unresolved. Between the trimmed V and J ends, which lost 3 bases and 9 bases, there was a span of 13 bases. The CDR3 sequence is 13 residues long. Germline-derived CDR1 and CDR2 are SGHTA and FQGNSA. The chain's CDR3 is CASSLANSDTQYF. The CDR3, as DNA: TGTGCCAGCAGCTTGGCGAACAGCGACACGCAGTATTTT. The variable domain in full, completed from reference TRBV7-2 and TRBJ2-3, reads GAGVSQSPSNKVTEKGKDVELRCDPISGHTALYWYRQSLGQGLEFLIYFQGNSAPDKSGLPSDRFSAERTGGSVSTLTIQRTQQEDSAVYLCASSLANSDTQYFGPGTRLTVL.

This clonotype was seen at least ten times. The chain employs TRBV4-3 and TRBJ2-2; D possibly corresponds to TRBD1 (6 bases). V was cut by 0 bases and J by 0 bases, with 14 bases left in between. In germline, CDR1 is LGHNA, CDR2 YSLEER. The CDR3 loop spans 18 amino acids. Here the CDR3 reads CASSQDGAGDANTGELFF. CDR3 in DNA: TGCGCCAGCAGCCAAGATGGGGCAGGGGACGCGAACACCGGGGAGCTGTTTTTT.

This clonotype has just a few counts. This sequence joins TRBV27 and TRBJ2-3; TRBD2 matches 16 bases. After removal of 4 bases from V and 6 bases from J, the junction contained 4 bases not matched to a gene. Germline loops: CDR1 MNHEY, CDR2 SMNVEV (reference sequence). The CDR3 loop spans 16 amino acids. The CDR3 reads CASSYRGLAGGDTQYF. CDR3 bases: TGTGCCAGCAGTTACAGGGGACTAGCGGGAGGGGATACGCAGTATTTT.